The 29 T cell receptor beta chains listed next were all sequenced from one sample in a study of control samples from healthy donors and cancer patients (dated by TCRdb to the early 2020s). The protocol used for the library was the immunoSEQ multiplex PCR assay. Drawn from immuneACCESS, this table holds only the in-frame rearrangements with V and J called that TCRdb kept. Clones are partly lost; checked studies trace under half to an unresolved V gene and leave the rest unexplained. The sample records about 160,000 clones, just over 90% of which are singletons. Approximately 4% of the sample belongs to the ten largest clones. The sample taken for sequencing was blood. These receptors were collected from a woman aged 55-70 years in good health.

This clone was picked up a small number of times. V usage is TRBV19 and J usage is TRBJ1-5; D gene ambiguous. The V gene's germline CDR1 is LNHDA and CDR2 SQIVND (reference sequence). The CDR3 has 15 amino acids. Trimming pared 6 bases from V and 2 bases from J, leaving 14 bases between. The CDR3 region is CASSRREVGNQPQHF. The CDR3 nucleotides are TGTGCCAGTAGCCGTCGGGAGGTGGGCAATCAGCCCCAGCATTTT.

V and J are TRBV20-1 and TRBJ1-5; D uncertain. Germline assignment: CDR1 DFQATT and CDR2 SNEGSKA (reference sequence). The CDR3 is made up of 14 amino acids. The V end was cut by 3 bases, the J end by 1 base, with 10 bases between. This CDR3 reads CSASVVVSNQPQHF. The CDR3 DNA sequence: TGCAGTGCTAGTGTGGTAGTGAGCAATCAGCCCCAGCATTTT.

CDR3 sequence (DNA): TGTGCCACCACCGCTGGACAGGGGACATTTCGCAATCAGCCCCAGCATTTT. It specifies CATTAGQGTFRNQPQHF. V and J are TRBV10-3 and TRBJ1-5; 9 bases fit TRBD1. CDR1 and CDR2 (germline): ENHRY, SYGVKD. This CDR3 comprises 17 residues. V gave up 10 bases and J gave up 2 bases; unmatched junction bases: 15.

This clone was counted once. The chain couples TRBV7-9 to TRBJ2-5, with TRBD2 identical over 7 bases. Trimming took 5 bases from V and 5 from J; bases not matched to a gene: 14. CDR1 SEHNR and CDR2 FQNEAQ come from the germline V gene (reference sequence). The CDR3 runs to 16 residues. CDR3 DNA sequence: TGTGCCAGCAGCAAAAGCGGGGATGCGTCACTTGAGACCCAGTACTTC. Residues: CASSKSGDASLETQYF.

The V call is TRBV7-2, the J call TRBJ1-2; possibly TRBD1 for D (5 bases). CDR3 size: 14 residues. The V gene's germline CDR1 is SGHTA and CDR2 FQGNSA. With 1 base removed from V and 4 bases from J, the gap between germline ends came to 10 bases. CDR3 bases: TGTGCCAGCAGCTTAGATAGCAGGGCCTATGGCTACACCTTC. This encodes CASSLDSRAYGYTF.

The chain links TRBV19 to TRBJ2-7; D uncertain. The V end lost 5 bases, the J end lost 2 bases, and 13 bases lay between the germline ends. The CDR3 runs 14 residues. Germline loops: CDR1 LNHDA, CDR2 SQIVND (reference sequence). This CDR3 reads CASSPGQATYEQYF. CDR3 in DNA: TGTGCCAGTAGTCCCGGGCAGGCTACCTACGAGCAGTACTTC.

J is TRBJ2-1 and V is TRBV11-3; 7 nucleotides align to TRBD1. This CDR3 spans 16 amino acids. Germline CDR1 reads SGHNT; CDR2 reads YENEEA. V shed 5 bases, J shed 4 bases, and the junction held 11 bases outside the gene matches. The CDR3 DNA sequence: TGTGCCAGCAGCCCATGGGACAGTGGGGGATACAATGAGCAGTTCTTC. It encodes CASSPWDSGGYNEQFF.

The chain is built from TRBV5-1 and TRBJ1-5, with no clear D. CDR3 length: 18 amino acids. Germline V lookup: CDR1 SGHRS, CDR2 YFSETQ. Deletions cut 6 bases from V and 0 bases from J, with 22 bases between. This chain's CDR3 is CASIPPRSKRHSNQPQHF. The CDR3 DNA reads TGCGCCAGCATCCCCCCGCGGTCAAAACGGCATAGCAATCAGCCCCAGCATTTT.

J is TRBJ2-5 and V is TRBV3-1 (or the pseudogene TRBV3-2); D ambiguous. CDR3 length equals 14 residues. V dropped 5 bases and J dropped 5 bases, with 15 bases sitting between them. Germline CDR1 and CDR2: LGHDT and YNNKEL (reference sequence). As DNA, the CDR3 is TGTGCCAGCAGCTTCAAAGGCGGCTTTGAGACCCAGTACTTC. This codes for CASSFKGGFETQYF.

This rearrangement joins TRBV2 to TRBJ2-3; TRBD1 matches 8 bases. The ends lost 6 bases at V and 3 bases at J; junction bases unmatched: 5. The CDR3 length is 14 residues. Per germline, CDR1 SNHLY and CDR2 FYNNEI. Here the CDR3 DNA reads TGTGCCAGCAGAGCTAGGACAGGGACAGATACGCAGTATTTT. It translates to CASRARTGTDTQYF. The full variable domain, its missing parts supplied by reference TRBV2 and TRBJ2-3, is EPEVTQTPSHQVTQMGQEVILRCVPISNHLYFYWYRQILGQKVEFLVSFYNNEISEKSEIFDDQFSVERPDGSNFTLKIRSTKLEDSAMYFCASRARTGTDTQYFGPGTRLTVL.

J is TRBJ1-2 and V is TRBV29-1; a possible D gene is TRBD1 (5 bases). The V end was cut by 3 bases, the J end by 8 bases, with 16 bases between. Looked up from germline, CDR1 is SQVTM and CDR2 is ANQGSEA. This CDR3 spans 13 amino acids. The CDR3 DNA follows: TGCAGCGTTGATGGTTATGGGGCTGGGGGCTACACCTTC. Translation: CSVDGYGAGGYTF. The variable domain in full, with the rest retrieved from reference TRBV29-1 and TRBJ1-2, is SAVISQKPSRDICQRGTSLTIQCQVDSQVTMMFWYRQQPGQSLTLIATANQGSEATYESGFVIDKFPISRPNLTFSTLTVSNMSPEDSSIYLCSVDGYGAGGYTFGSGTRLTVV.

The chain carries TRBV6-1 and TRBJ1-3; TRBD1 matches at 12 bases. Per the germline V gene, CDR1 is MNHNS and CDR2 is SASEGT. The ends lost 3 bases at V and 7 bases at J; junction bases unmatched: 10. The CDR3 is made up of 17 amino acids. The CDR3: CASSEGTGGVRRNTIYF. CDR3 bases: TGTGCCAGCAGTGAGGGGACAGGGGGCGTGCGAAGGAACACCATATATTTT.

The chain employs TRBV10-3 and TRBJ2-1; maybe TRBD2 (6 bases). Germline loops: CDR1 ENHRY, CDR2 SYGVKD. The CDR3 consists of 14 residues. The germline V and J ends were trimmed by 9 bases and 4 bases, with 16 bases remaining between them. The CDR3: CAISSGTAYNEQFF. DNA of the CDR3: TGTGCCATATCTTCCGGGACTGCATACAATGAGCAGTTCTTC.

The chain has TRBV20-1 and TRBJ2-7, with D unresolved. Germline V gene lookup returns CDR1 DFQATT and CDR2 SNEGSKA (reference sequence). The CDR3 contains 16 residues. V was cut by 3 bases and J by 3 bases, with 21 bases left in between. For the CDR3, the DNA is TGCAGTGCTAGTCCCCAACCGGTCGAACCCTACTACGAGCAGTACTTC. It yields the protein CSASPQPVEPYYEQYF.

The chain joins TRBV28 to TRBJ2-7, with no clear D. CDR3 size: 10 residues. V was pared by 6 bases and J by 6 bases, with 6 bases between. Germline V gene data show CDR1 as MDHEN and CDR2 as SYDVKM. CDR3 bases: TGTGCCAGCAGCCGGCGCGAGCAGTACTTC. Translating gives CASSRREQYF.

This rearrangement joins TRBV4-3 to TRBJ1-5; no firm D call. V lost 1 base, J lost 3 bases, and 10 bases lay in between. The CDR3 contains 15 residues. Per germline, CDR1 LGHNA and CDR2 YSLEER. This chain's CDR3 is CASSQVIQVNQPQHF. The CDR3 nucleotides read TGCGCCAGCAGCCAAGTAATCCAGGTCAATCAGCCCCAGCATTTT.

The rearrangement uses TRBV6-2 or TRBV6-3 and TRBJ2-7; no firm D call. Germline V CDR1 and CDR2: MNHEY, SVGEGT. This CDR3 is built from 13 residues. Trimming removed 2 bases at V and 7 bases at J, with 12 bases between. CDR3 protein: CASSYGLGWEQYF. CDR3 sequence (DNA): TGTGCCAGCAGTTACGGTCTGGGTTGGGAGCAGTACTTC.

V usage is TRBV7-9 and J usage is TRBJ2-1; 15 bases agree with TRBD2. CDR1 SEHNR and CDR2 FQNEAQ come from the germline V gene (reference sequence). The CDR3 totals 16 residues. With 4 bases clipped from V and 4 bases from J, the junction kept 2 bases outside the gene matches. CDR3 in DNA: TGTGCCAGCAGCTCAGGGACTAGCGGGGGGTACAATGAGCAGTTCTTC. It is translated as CASSSGTSGGYNEQFF.

This sequence joins TRBV7-9 and TRBJ2-1; no firm D call. V was pared by 1 base and J by 0 bases, with 7 bases between. The CDR3 totals 15 residues. Germline CDR1 reads SEHNR; CDR2 reads FQNEAQ (reference sequence). CDR3 amino acids: CASSLEGSSYNEQFF. The CDR3, as DNA: TGTGCCAGCAGCTTAGAGGGTAGCTCCTACAATGAGCAGTTCTTC. The entire variable domain, with the rest obtained from reference TRBV7-9 and TRBJ2-1, is as follows: DTGVSQNPRHKITKRGQNVTFRCDPISEHNRLYWYRQTLGQGPEFLTYFQNEAQLEKSRLLSDRFSAERPKGSFSTLEIQRTEQGDSAMYLCASSLEGSSYNEQFFGPGTRLTVL.

V gene TRBV7-9 combines with J gene TRBJ1-1; no clear D gene. Germline V CDR1 and CDR2: SEHNR, FQNEAQ (reference sequence). Trimming removed 1 base from V and 0 bases from J, with 3 bases in between. The CDR3 is 13 amino acids. The CDR3 sequence: CASSLVLNTEAFF. DNA of the CDR3: TGTGCCAGCAGCTTAGTGTTGAACACTGAAGCTTTCTTT. Full variable domain (missing parts from reference TRBV7-9 and TRBJ1-1): DTGVSQNPRHKITKRGQNVTFRCDPISEHNRLYWYRQTLGQGPEFLTYFQNEAQLEKSRLLSDRFSAERPKGSFSTLEIQRTEQGDSAMYLCASSLVLNTEAFFGQGTRLTVV.

Details on this clone: This sample also contains other DNA sequences that code for the same CDR3. The genes are TRBV18 and TRBJ2-5; D not certain. CDR1 and CDR2 from the germline V gene are KGHSH and LQKENI. V shed 2 bases and J shed 4 bases, with 5 bases lying between them. This CDR3 region has 12 residues. The CDR3 reads CASSPLGETQYF. The CDR3 DNA is TGTGCCAGCTCACCATTAGGAGAGACCCAGTACTTC.

The V gene is TRBV6-2 or TRBV6-3, the J gene TRBJ1-1; D unclear. Germline assignment: CDR1 MNHEY and CDR2 SVGEGT. The CDR3 totals 15 residues. Trimming cost V 4 bases and J 0 bases, with 12 bases left between them. CDR3 sequence: CASSSRRTLNTEAFF. CDR3 DNA sequence: TGTGCCAGCAGTTCAAGACGGACCCTGAACACTGAAGCTTTCTTT.

This sequence joins TRBV6-6 and TRBJ2-2; unclear D gene. Deletions cut 0 bases from V and 5 bases from J, with 7 bases between. CDR1 is MNHNY and CDR2 is SVGAGI in the germline V gene (reference sequence). The CDR3 length is 14 residues. CDR3 DNA sequence: TGTGCCAGCAGTTACTCGCCATCGACCGGGGAGCTGTTTTTT. The encoded protein is CASSYSPSTGELFF.

This chain links TRBV7-6 with TRBJ2-2; unclear D gene. Deletions cut 4 bases from V and 1 base from J, with 13 bases between. The CDR3 spans 16 residues. Germline V gene data show CDR1 as SGHVS and CDR2 as FNYEAQ. CDR3 sequence (DNA): TGTGCCAGCAGCTCTCAACCGCTTGAGAACACCGGGGAGCTGTTTTTT. It translates to CASSSQPLENTGELFF. The complete variable domain, with remaining parts taken from reference TRBV7-6 and TRBJ2-2, reads GAGVSQSPRYKVTKRGQDVALRCDPISGHVSLYWYRQALGQGPEFLTYFNYEAQQDKSGLPNDRFSAERPEGSISTLTIQRTEQRDSAMYRCASSSQPLENTGELFFGEGSRLTVL.

This chain uses TRBV4-1 with TRBJ2-6, with no clear D. This CDR3 region has 15 residues. V dropped 1 base and J dropped 0 bases, with 4 bases sitting between them. The V gene's germline CDR1 is MGHRA and CDR2 YSYEKL. The CDR3, as DNA: TGCGCCAGCAGCCAAGGAAGCTCTGGGGCCAACGTCCTGACTTTC. It encodes CASSQGSSGANVLTF.

Worth noting for this clone: The identical CDR3 is also encoded by other nucleotide sequences in the sample. J is TRBJ1-1 and V is TRBV29-1; no clear D gene. Between the trimmed V and J ends, which lost 0 bases and 0 bases, there was a span of 14 bases. This CDR3 region has 16 residues. Per the germline V gene, CDR1 is SQVTM and CDR2 is ANQGSEA. The DNA of the CDR3 is TGCAGCGTTGAAGATCGGCGGCGGCCCTTGAACACTGAAGCTTTCTTT. Amino acid sequence: CSVEDRRRPLNTEAFF.

V is TRBV19 and J is TRBJ2-3; D call uncertain. Trimming took off 3 bases at V and 6 bases at J, with 10 bases between the two ends. Germline CDR1 reads LNHDA; CDR2 reads SQIVND (reference sequence). The CDR3 extends over 13 amino acids. CDR3 bases: TGTGCCAGTAGTATTAACGACGTTGATACGCAGTATTTT. Translating it yields CASSINDVDTQYF.

The chain is built from TRBV5-8 and TRBJ1-5; no clear D. CDR1 and CDR2 (germline): SGHTS, YDEGEE. The CDR3 spans 16 residues. V was trimmed by 6 bases and J by 2 bases, leaving 18 bases between them. In DNA form, the CDR3 reads TGTGCCAGCACCCCTGAGTGGGGAGGAGGCAATCAGCCCCAGCATTTT. Protein product: CASTPEWGGGNQPQHF.

The chain has TRBV19 and TRBJ2-5; possibly TRBD1 or TRBD2 for D (5 bases each). CDR3 size: 17 residues. V dropped 2 bases and J dropped 3 bases, with 19 bases sitting between them. The germline V gene encodes CDR1 LNHDA and CDR2 SQIVND (reference sequence). CDR3 DNA sequence: TGTGCCAGTAGTATATCCCCAGTCGGGGCCTCTAAAGAGACCCAGTACTTC. Protein product: CASSISPVGASKETQYF.